Listed below are T cell receptor beta chains from one sample, sequenced in a study of blood T cell repertoires in COVID-19. Sequenced by immunoSEQ multiplex PCR; TCRdb stores in-frame clones only, minus some. The table has about 70,000 clones, approximately 86% seen once. Sequencing was done on a sample of peripheral blood. The receptor source for this set is a human donor in a cohort sampled during active COVID-19. Both conserved end residues are part of each CDR3. D genes are given only for firm matches. Not all rows give a size; the values are once, few, many and, for expanded clones, a class.

J,size,V,D,CDR3,DNA
TRBJ1-6,NA,TRBV6-1,NA,CASSETTYSPLHF,TGTGCCAGCAGTGAAACTACGTATTCACCCCTCCACTTT
TRBJ2-6,NA,TRBV7-2,NA,CASSLDFSGANVLTF,TGTGCCAGCAGCTTAGACTTCTCTGGGGCCAACGTCCTGACTTTC
TRBJ1-1,NA,TRBV7-9,NA,CASSWGAGWGMNTEAFF,TGTGCCAGCAGCTGGGGTGCAGGATGGGGCATGAACACTGAAGCTTTCTTT
TRBJ2-1,NA,TRBV28,TRBD1,CASSDRTGLYNEQFF,TGTGCCAGCAGTGACAGGACAGGGCTCTACAATGAGCAGTTCTTC
TRBJ2-3,NA,TRBV5-1,NA,CASSLDPGVSADTQYF,TGCGCCAGCAGCTTGGATCCGGGTGTAAGCGCAGATACGCAGTATTTT
TRBJ1-1,NA,TRBV7-9,NA,CASSLAGNTEAFF,TGTGCCAGCAGCTTGGCAGGGAACACTGAAGCTTTCTTT
TRBJ2-7,NA,TRBV30,TRBD1,CAWSRTGTVYEQYF,TGTGCCTGGAGCCGGACAGGGACGGTATACGAGCAGTACTTC
TRBJ2-6,NA,TRBV19,NA,CASSIDPPGTGGANVLTF,TGTGCCAGTAGTATAGATCCCCCAGGGACTGGTGGGGCCAACGTCCTGACTTTC
TRBJ1-5,NA,TRBV28,NA,CASRPPLGANQPQHF,TGTGCCAGCAGACCCCCTTTAGGGGCCAATCAGCCCCAGCATTTT
TRBJ1-1,NA,TRBV7-3,NA,CASSLTPDTAAFF,TGTGCCAGCAGCTTAACCCCGGACACGGCCGCTTTCTTT
TRBJ1-2,NA,TRBV27,NA,CASSPRGLNYGYTF,TGTGCCAGCAGTCCGCGGGGCTTGAACTATGGCTACACCTTC
TRBJ2-7,NA,TRBV19,TRBD1,CASSIRTGSSYEQYF,TGTGCCAGTAGTATTCGGACAGGGAGCTCCTACGAGCAGTACTTC
TRBJ1-5,NA,TRBV28,NA,CASSLLGGGPYNQPQHF,TGTGCCAGCAGTTTATTGGGAGGGGGGCCCTACAATCAGCCCCAGCATTTT
TRBJ1-2,NA,TRBV5-5,NA,CASSLSGNPGYTF,TGTGCCAGCAGCTTATCAGGGAATCCAGGCTACACCTTC
TRBJ2-7,NA,TRBV7-8,TRBD2,CASSTRLAGSDEQYF,TGTGCCAGCAGCACAAGACTAGCGGGGAGCGACGAGCAGTACTTC
TRBJ1-6,NA,TRBV12-3/TRBV12-4,NA,CASRQSYNSPLHF,TGTGCCAGCAGGCAGTCCTATAATTCACCCCTCCACTTT
TRBJ2-3,NA,TRBV7-2,TRBD2,CASRGGTSGGRTDTQYF,TGTGCCAGCAGGGGAGGGACTAGCGGGGGCCGCACAGATACGCAGTATTTT
TRBJ1-4,NA,TRBV6-6,NA,CASSYRGATNEKLFF,TGTGCCAGCAGTTACAGGGGCGCAACTAATGAAAAACTGTTTTTT
TRBJ2-7,NA,TRBV10-3,NA,CAISVGGALAEQYF,TGTGCCATCAGTGTCGGAGGGGCGCTAGCCGAGCAGTACTTC
TRBJ2-3,NA,TRBV5-4,NA,CASSNRYYKTSTDTQYF,TGTGCCAGCAGCAATCGATACTACAAAACTAGCACAGATACGCAGTATTTT
TRBJ2-7,NA,TRBV12-3/TRBV12-4,NA,CASSFDNSYEQYF,TGTGCCAGCAGTTTTGACAACTCCTACGAGCAGTACTTC
TRBJ1-4,NA,TRBV18,NA,CASSPREKLFF,TGTGCCAGCTCACCCAGGGAAAAACTGTTTTTT
TRBJ2-7,NA,TRBV2,TRBD1,CASSPGTGLYEQYF,TGTGCCAGCAGTCCCGGGACAGGGTTGTACGAGCAGTACTTC
TRBJ2-7,NA,TRBV2,NA,CASSPQGYEQYF,TGTGCCAGCAGTCCCCAGGGCTACGAGCAGTACTTC
TRBJ1-4,once,TRBV6-6,NA,CASTWQGGEKLFF,TGTGCCAGCACTTGGCAGGGAGGTGAAAAACTGTTTTTT
TRBJ1-2,NA,TRBV10-2,NA,CASSEDSLFYGYTF,TGCGCCAGCAGTGAGGACAGTTTATTCTATGGCTACACCTTC
TRBJ1-4,NA,TRBV6-6,TRBD1,CASSYSRQGDEKLFF,TGTGCCAGCAGTTACTCGAGACAGGGGGATGAAAAACTGTTTTTT
TRBJ2-1,NA,TRBV7-2,NA,CASNLGGQNNNEQFF,TGTGCCAGCAACCTCGGGGGACAGAATAACAATGAGCAGTTCTTC
TRBJ1-5,NA,TRBV6-2/TRBV6-3,TRBD1,CASSLIQTGYQPQHF,TGTGCCAGCAGTTTGATCCAGACAGGGTATCAGCCCCAGCATTTT
TRBJ2-5,NA,TRBV5-4,TRBD2,CASSLARPGGGQTQYF,TGTGCCAGCAGCTTGGCCCGGCCGGGGGGGGGACAGACCCAGTACTTC
TRBJ2-7,NA,TRBV27,TRBD1,CASLPTGGTGGYEQYF,TGTGCCAGCCTCCCAACAGGCGGGACAGGGGGTTACGAGCAGTACTTC
TRBJ2-1,NA,TRBV5-4,TRBD1,CASSLPGQIYNEQFF,TGTGCCAGCAGCTTGCCGGGACAGATTTACAATGAGCAGTTCTTC
TRBJ2-2,NA,TRBV15,TRBD1,CATSRDLVGTGVTGELFF,TGTGCCACCAGCAGAGACCTCGTCGGGACAGGGGTGACCGGGGAGCTGTTTTTT
TRBJ1-4,NA,TRBV2,TRBD1,CASQKQGGEKLFF,TGTGCCAGCCAAAAACAGGGGGGAGAAAAACTGTTTTTT
TRBJ2-7,NA,TRBV5-4,TRBD2,CASSSPSGGVSYEQYF,TGTGCCAGCAGCTCACCCAGCGGGGGTGTTTCCTACGAGCAGTACTTC
TRBJ1-3,once,TRBV2,NA,CASKGSNSGNTIYF,TGTGCCAGCAAGGGGTCAAACTCTGGAAACACCATATATTTT
TRBJ1-2,NA,TRBV30,NA,CAWSVARQVGYTF,TGTGCCTGGAGTGTAGCCCGACAGGTTGGCTACACCTTC
TRBJ1-1,NA,TRBV18,TRBD1,CASSQLAGTGRTEAFF,TGTGCCAGCTCCCAACTAGCCGGGACAGGGAGGACTGAAGCTTTCTTT
TRBJ2-7,NA,TRBV5-1,TRBD2,CASRAGTSGYEQYF,TGCGCCAGCAGGGCCGGGACTAGCGGCTACGAGCAGTACTTC
TRBJ1-4,NA,TRBV6-6,NA,CASTVGQGTTNEKLFF,TGTGCCAGCACCGTCGGTCAGGGGACAACTAATGAAAAACTGTTTTTT